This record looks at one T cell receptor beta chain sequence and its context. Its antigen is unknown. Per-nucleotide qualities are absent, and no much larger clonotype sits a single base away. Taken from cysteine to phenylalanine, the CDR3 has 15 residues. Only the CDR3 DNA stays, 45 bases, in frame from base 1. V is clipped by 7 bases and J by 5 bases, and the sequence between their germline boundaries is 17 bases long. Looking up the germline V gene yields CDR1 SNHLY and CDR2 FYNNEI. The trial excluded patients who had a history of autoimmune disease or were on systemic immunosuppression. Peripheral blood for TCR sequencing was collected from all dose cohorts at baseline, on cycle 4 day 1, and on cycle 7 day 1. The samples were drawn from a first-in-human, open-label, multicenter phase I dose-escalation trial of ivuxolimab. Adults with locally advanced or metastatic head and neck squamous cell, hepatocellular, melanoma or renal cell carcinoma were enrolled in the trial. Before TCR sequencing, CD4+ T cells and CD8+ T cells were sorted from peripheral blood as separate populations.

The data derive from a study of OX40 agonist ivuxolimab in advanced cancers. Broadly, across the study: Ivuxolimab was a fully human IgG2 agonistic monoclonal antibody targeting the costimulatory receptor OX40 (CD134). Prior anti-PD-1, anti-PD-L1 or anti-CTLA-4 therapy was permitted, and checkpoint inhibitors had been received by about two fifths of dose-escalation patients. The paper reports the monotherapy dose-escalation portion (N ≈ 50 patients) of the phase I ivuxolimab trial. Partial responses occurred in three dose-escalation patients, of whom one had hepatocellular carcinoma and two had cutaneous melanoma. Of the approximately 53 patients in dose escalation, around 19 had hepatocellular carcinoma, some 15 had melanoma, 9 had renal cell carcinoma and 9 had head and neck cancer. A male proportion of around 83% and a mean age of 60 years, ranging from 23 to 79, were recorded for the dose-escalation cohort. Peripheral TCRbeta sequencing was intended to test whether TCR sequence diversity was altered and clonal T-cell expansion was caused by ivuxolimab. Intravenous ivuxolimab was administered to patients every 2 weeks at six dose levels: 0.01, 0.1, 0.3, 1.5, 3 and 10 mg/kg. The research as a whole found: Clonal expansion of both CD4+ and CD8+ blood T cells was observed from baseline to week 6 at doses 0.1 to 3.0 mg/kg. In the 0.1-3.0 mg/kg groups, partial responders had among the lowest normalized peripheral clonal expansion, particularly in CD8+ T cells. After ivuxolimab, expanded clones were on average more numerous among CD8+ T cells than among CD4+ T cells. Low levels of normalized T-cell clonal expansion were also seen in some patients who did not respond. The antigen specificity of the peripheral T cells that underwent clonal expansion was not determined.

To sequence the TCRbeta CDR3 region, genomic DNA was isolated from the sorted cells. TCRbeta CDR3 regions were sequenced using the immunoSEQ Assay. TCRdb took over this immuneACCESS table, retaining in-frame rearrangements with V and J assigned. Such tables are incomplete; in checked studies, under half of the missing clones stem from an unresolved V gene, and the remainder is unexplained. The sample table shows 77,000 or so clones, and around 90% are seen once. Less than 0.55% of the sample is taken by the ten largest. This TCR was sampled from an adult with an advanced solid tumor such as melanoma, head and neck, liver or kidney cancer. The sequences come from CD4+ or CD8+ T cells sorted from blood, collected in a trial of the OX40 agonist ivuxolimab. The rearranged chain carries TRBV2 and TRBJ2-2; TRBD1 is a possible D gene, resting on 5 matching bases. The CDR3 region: CASKVLGRGTGELFF. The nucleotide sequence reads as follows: TGTGCCAGCAAGGTGCTGGGAAGGGGAACCGGGGAGCTGTTTTTT.